This T cell receptor beta chain comes out of a study of cytomegalovirus exposure and HLA in healthy donors. Study overall: When roughly 420 donors were genotyped, roughly 78% of them were found to fall in the Caucasian-associated ancestry cluster. Findings and caveats of the study: Some V segments, including TRBV6-2 and TRBV6-3, were excluded as indistinguishable. Versus the approximately 700-donor mean, an Asian-associated ancestry cluster reportedly showed fewer N-insertions in a later analysis.

The PCR made use of 60 Vbeta and 13 Jbeta primers. TCRdb's table, derived via immunoSEQ multiplex PCR, lists solely in-frame clones and lacks some. The sample contains 85,000 to 120,000 clones, under 80% of which appear only once. At the time of sampling, donors were nominally healthy, though unrecorded immune exposures were likely. CDR1 MNHNY and CDR2 SVGAGI come from the germline V gene (reference sequence). V was shortened by 7 bases and J by 0 bases, with 13 bases between the two germline ends. The CDR3 is 15 amino acids. This clone showed up just a few times. The antigen remains undetermined. The specimen sequenced was PBMCs. This chain links TRBV6-6 with TRBJ2-1, with D possibly TRBD2 on 7 matching bases. The receptor was isolated from a woman aged 45-65 years in good health and CMV-seropositive. The CDR3 sequence: CASIGGRGSYNEQFF. The DNA for the CDR3 is TGTGCCAGCATCGGGGGGCGGGGCTCCTACAATGAGCAGTTCTTC.